Described below is a single T cell receptor (beta chain) sequence and its context. The antigen remains undetermined. Together with a sample-barcoded 5' primer, a J-beta primer mix was included in a second PCR lasting 7 to 11 cycles. Every cDNA molecule carried a tag from a template-switch adaptor bearing 12 random nucleotides. Each CDR3 protein gets one entry after TCRdb re-called the 5' RACE reads with MiXCR. Here the sample spans about 540,000 distinct CDR3 sequences, approximately 25% being singletons. V lost 8 bases and J lost 6, with 16 bases in between. The CDR3 covers 13 residues. The germline gives CDR1 LGHNA, CDR2 YNFKEQ. This sample stems from a study of blood T cells in healthy people across ages. Study results and caveats: Whereas aged donors had fewer naive CD4+ cells, long-lived donors had more of them and higher diversity.

The data also belong to a second study, concerning T cells of mothers and their children.

The chain uses TRBV4-2 and TRBJ1-2; D not certain. The source of this sequence is a boy aged 5 to 17 in good health. The sample comprised blood. CDR3: CASGPISGDGYTF. CDR3 DNA: TGTGCCAGCGGTCCCATTTCAGGAGATGGCTACACCTTC.